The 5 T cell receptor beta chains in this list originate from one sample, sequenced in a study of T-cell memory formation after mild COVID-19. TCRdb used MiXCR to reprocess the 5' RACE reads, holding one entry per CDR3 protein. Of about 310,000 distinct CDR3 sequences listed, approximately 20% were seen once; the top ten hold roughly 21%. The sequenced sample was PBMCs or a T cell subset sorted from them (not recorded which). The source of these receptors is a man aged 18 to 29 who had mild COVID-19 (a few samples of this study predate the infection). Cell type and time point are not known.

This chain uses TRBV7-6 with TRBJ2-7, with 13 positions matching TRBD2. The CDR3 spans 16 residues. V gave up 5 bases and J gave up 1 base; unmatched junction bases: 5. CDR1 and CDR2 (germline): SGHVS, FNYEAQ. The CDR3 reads CASSPGLAGVSYEQYV. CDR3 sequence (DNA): TGTGCCAGCAGCCCTGGACTAGCGGGGGTTTCCTACGAGCAGTACGTC.

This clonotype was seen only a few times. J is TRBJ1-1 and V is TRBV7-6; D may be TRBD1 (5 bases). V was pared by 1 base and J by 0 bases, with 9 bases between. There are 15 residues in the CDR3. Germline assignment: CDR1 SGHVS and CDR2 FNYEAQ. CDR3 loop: CASSLGGPLNTEAFF. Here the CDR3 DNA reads TGTGCCAGCAGCTTAGGGGGACCTTTGAACACTGAAGCTTTCTTT.

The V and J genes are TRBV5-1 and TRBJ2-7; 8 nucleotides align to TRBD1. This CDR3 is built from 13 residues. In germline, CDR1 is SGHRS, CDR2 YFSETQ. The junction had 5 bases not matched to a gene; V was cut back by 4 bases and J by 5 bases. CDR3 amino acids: CASSLGQGNEQYV. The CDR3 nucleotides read TGCGCCAGCAGCCTCGGACAGGGTAACGAGCAGTACGTC.

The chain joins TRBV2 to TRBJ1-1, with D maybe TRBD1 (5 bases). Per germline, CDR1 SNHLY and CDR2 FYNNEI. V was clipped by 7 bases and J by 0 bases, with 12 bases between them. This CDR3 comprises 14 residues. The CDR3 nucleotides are TGTGCCAGCAAGAAGGGGAGGATGAACACTGAAGCTTTCTTT. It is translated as CASKKGRMNTEAFF.

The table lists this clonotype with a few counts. Here the CDR3 reads CASSLTSAPQETQYF. CDR3 coding DNA: TGTGCCAGCAGCTTAACCTCAGCGCCTCAAGAGACCCAGTACTTC. The chain is built from TRBV7-3 and TRBJ2-5; D ambiguous. V was cut by 0 bases and J by 2 bases, with 10 bases left in between. Germline loops: CDR1 SGHTA, CDR2 FQGTGA. The CDR3 extends over 15 amino acids. Full variable domain (rest looked up from reference TRBV7-3 and TRBJ2-5): GAGVSQTPSNKVTEKGKYVELRCDPISGHTALYWYRQSLGQGPEFLIYFQGTGAADDSGLPNDRFFAVRPEGSVSTLKIQRTERGDSAVYLCASSLTSAPQETQYFGPGTRLLVL.